This TCR beta chain is from a study of T-cell reconstitution after alpha-beta-depleted transplantation in children. The authors prepared the TCRbeta library with unique molecular identifiers. One entry per CDR3 protein results from TCRdb running MiXCR on the PCR reads. The sample lists some 200,000 distinct CDR3 sequences; around 10% were seen once. Ten or more counts support this clonotype. V shed 2 bases and J shed 1 base, with 11 bases lying between them. Per germline, CDR1 MNHEY and CDR2 SMNVEV (reference sequence). The CDR3 runs to 15 residues. The chain links TRBV27 to TRBJ1-2; a weak D match, TRBD1 (6 bases). The source was PBMCs from the stem cell graft donor, collected from the stem cell graft. The sequence was obtained from a human donor who donated a stem cell graft to a child with acute lymphoblastic leukemia. Written as DNA, the CDR3 is TGTGCCAGCAGTTTAAGGGGGGCCGTTAACTATGGCTACACCTTC. It codes for CASSLRGAVNYGYTF.